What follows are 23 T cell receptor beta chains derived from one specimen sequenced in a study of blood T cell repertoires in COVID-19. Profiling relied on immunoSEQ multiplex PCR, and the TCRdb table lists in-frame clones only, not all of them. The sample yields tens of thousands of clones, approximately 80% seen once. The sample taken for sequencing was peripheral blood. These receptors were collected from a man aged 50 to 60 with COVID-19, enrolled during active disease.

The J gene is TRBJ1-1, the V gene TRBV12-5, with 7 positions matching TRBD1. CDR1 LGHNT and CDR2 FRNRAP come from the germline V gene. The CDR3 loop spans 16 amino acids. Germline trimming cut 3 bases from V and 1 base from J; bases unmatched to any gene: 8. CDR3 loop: CASGFKSGTENTEAFF. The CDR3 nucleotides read TGTGCTAGTGGTTTTAAGTCCGGGACAGAGAACACTGAAGCTTTCTTT.

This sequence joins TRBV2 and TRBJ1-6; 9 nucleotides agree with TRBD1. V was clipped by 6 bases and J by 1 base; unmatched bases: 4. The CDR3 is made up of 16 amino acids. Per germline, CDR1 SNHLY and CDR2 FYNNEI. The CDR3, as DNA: TGTGCCAGCAGCGGACAGGGGATTTCCTATAATTCACCCCTCCACTTT. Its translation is CASSGQGISYNSPLHF.

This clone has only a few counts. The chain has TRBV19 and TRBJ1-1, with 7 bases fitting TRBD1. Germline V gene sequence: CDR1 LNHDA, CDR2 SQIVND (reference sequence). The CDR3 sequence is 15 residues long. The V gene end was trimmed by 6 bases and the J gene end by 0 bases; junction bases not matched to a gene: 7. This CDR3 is CASSQGQPMNTEAFF. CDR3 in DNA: TGTGCCAGTAGCCAGGGACAGCCTATGAACACTGAAGCTTTCTTT.

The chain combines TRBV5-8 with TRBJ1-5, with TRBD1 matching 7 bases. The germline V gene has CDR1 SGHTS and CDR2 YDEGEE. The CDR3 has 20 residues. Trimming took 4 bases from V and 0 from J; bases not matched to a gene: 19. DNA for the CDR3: TGTGCCAGCAGCACCCTACGGGGGACAGCGCTCTCCTATAGCAATCAGCCCCAGCATTTT. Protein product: CASSTLRGTALSYSNQPQHF.

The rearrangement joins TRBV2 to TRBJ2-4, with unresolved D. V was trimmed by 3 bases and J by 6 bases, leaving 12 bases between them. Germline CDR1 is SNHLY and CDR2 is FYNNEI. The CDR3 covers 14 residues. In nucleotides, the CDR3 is TGTGCCAGCAGTGACCAATCCATCGGAAACATTCAGTACTTC. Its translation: CASSDQSIGNIQYF.

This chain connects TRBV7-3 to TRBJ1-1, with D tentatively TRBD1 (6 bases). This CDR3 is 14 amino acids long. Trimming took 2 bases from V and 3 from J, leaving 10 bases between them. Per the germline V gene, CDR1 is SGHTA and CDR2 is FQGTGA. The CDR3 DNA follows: TGTGCCAGCAGCTTAGAAGACAGGCACACTGAAGCTTTCTTT. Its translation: CASSLEDRHTEAFF.

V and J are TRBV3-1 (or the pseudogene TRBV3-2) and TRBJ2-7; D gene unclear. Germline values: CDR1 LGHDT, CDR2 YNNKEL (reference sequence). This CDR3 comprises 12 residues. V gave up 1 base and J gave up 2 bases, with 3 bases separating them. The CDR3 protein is CASSQGPYEQYF. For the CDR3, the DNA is TGTGCCAGCAGCCAAGGGCCCTACGAGCAGTACTTC.

The CDR3 DNA sequence: TGCGCCAGCAGCTTGGCAGGGACTAGGGACGAGCAGTACTTC. Protein product: CASSLAGTRDEQYF. V is TRBV5-1 and J is TRBJ2-7; 8 positions agree with TRBD2. CDR1 and CDR2 from the germline V gene are SGHRS and YFSETQ. This CDR3 has 14 residues. V lost 0 bases and J lost 5; bases outside the gene matches: 4.

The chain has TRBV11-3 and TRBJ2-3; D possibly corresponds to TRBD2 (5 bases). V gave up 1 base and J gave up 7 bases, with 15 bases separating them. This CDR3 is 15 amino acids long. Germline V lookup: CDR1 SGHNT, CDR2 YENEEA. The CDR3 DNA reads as TGTGCCAGCAGCTTAGGACCATACGGGGTGAATACGCAGTATTTT. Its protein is CASSLGPYGVNTQYF.

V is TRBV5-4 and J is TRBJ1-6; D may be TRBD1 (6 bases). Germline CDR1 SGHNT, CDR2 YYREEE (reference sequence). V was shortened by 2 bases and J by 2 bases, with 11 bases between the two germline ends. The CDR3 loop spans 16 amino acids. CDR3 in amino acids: CASSFGGLTYNSPLHF. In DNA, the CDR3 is TGTGCCAGCAGCTTCGGGGGGCTCACCTATAATTCACCCCTCCACTTT.

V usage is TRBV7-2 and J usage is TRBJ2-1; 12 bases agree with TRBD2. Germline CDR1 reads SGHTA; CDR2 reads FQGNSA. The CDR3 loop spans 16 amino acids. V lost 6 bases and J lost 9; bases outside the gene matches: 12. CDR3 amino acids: CASSQRGLAGGREQFF. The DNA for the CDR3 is TGTGCCAGCAGTCAACGTGGGCTAGCGGGGGGGCGTGAGCAGTTCTTC.

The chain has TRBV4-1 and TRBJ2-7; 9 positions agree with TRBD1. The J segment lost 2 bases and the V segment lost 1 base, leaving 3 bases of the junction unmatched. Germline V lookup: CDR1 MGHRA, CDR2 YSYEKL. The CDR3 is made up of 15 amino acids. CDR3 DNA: TGCGCCAGCAGCCAAGGTCGGGACAGGGCCTACGAGCAGTACTTC. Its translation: CASSQGRDRAYEQYF.

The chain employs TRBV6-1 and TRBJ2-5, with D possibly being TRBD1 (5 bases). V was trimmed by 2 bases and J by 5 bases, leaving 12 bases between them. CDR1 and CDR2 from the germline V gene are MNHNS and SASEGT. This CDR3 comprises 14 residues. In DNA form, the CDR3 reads TGTGCCAGCAGTGAACTCAGGGCTTCTGAGACCCAGTACTTC. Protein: CASSELRASETQYF.

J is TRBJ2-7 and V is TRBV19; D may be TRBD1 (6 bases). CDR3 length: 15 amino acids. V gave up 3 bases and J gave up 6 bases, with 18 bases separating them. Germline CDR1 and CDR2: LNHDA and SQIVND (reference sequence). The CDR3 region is CASSMGSGGLSEQYF. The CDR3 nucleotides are TGTGCCAGTAGTATGGGGAGTGGGGGCCTCAGCGAGCAGTACTTC.

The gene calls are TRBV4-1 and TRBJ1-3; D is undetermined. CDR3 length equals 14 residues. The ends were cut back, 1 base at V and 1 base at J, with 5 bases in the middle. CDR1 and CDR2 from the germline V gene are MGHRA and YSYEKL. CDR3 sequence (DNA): TGCGCCAGCAGCCAAGGAGTATCTGGAAACACCATATATTTT. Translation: CASSQGVSGNTIYF.

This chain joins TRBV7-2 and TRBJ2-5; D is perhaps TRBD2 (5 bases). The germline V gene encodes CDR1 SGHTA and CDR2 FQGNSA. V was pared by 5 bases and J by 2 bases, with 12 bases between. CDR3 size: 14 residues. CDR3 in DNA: TGTGCCAGCAGCCTTGGAGCGGTACAAGAGACCCAGTACTTC. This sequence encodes CASSLGAVQETQYF.

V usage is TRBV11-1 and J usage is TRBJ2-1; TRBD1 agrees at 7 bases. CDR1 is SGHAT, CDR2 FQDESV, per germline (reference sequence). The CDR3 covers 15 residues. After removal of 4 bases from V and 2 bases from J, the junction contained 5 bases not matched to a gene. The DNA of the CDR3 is TGTGCCAGCAGCTCGGAAGGGGGCGCCTACAATGAGCAGTTCTTC. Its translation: CASSSEGGAYNEQFF.

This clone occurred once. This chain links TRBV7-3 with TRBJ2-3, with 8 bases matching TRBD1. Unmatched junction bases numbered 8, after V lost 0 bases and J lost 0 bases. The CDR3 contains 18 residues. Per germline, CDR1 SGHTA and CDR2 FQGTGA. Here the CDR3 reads CASSLTGQGSPSTDTQYF. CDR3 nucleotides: TGTGCCAGCAGCTTAACTGGACAGGGCAGCCCTAGCACAGATACGCAGTATTTT.

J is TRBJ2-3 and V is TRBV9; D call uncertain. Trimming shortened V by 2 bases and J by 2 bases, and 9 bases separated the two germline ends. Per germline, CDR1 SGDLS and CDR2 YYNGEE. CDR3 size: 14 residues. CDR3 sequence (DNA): TGTGCCAGCAGCGTCGGGTTACTCACAGATACGCAGTATTTT. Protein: CASSVGLLTDTQYF.

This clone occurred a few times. CDR3 sequence: CASSPRDRSHYGYTF. The CDR3 DNA reads TGTGCCAGCAGTCCAAGGGACAGGTCACACTATGGCTACACCTTC. J is TRBJ1-2 and V is TRBV27, with TRBD1 identical over 8 bases. Per germline, CDR1 MNHEY and CDR2 SMNVEV (reference sequence). This CDR3 comprises 15 residues. With 5 bases clipped from V and 3 bases from J, the junction kept 8 bases outside the gene matches.

The CDR3, as DNA: TGTGCCAGCAGCCACACTAGCGGGGGGGCCAATGAGACCCAGTACTTC. Protein: CASSHTSGGANETQYF. The rearrangement links TRBV7-3 to TRBJ2-5; 13 nucleotides agree with TRBD2. The CDR3 length is 16 residues. The germline V gene encodes CDR1 SGHTA and CDR2 FQGTGA. Trimming took 5 bases from V and 5 from J; bases not matched to a gene: 8.

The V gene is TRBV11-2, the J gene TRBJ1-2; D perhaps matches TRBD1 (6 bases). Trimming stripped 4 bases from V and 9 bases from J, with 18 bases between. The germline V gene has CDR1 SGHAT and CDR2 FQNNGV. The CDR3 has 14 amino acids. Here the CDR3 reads CASSSPGTTVSYTF. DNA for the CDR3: TGTGCCAGCAGCTCGCCCGGGACAACGGTTAGCTACACCTTC.

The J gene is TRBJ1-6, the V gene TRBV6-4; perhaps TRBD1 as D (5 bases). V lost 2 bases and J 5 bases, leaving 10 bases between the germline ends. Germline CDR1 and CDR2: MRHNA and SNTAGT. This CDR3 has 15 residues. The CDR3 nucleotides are TGTGCCAGCAGTGACGGGACTGGAGATAATTCACCCCTCCACTTT. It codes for CASSDGTGDNSPLHF.